This T cell receptor (beta chain) is from a study of blood T cells in healthy people across ages. This CDR3 has 11 amino acids. CDR1 and CDR2 (germline): MDHEN, SYDVKM. V was shortened by 3 bases and J by 9 bases, with 3 bases between the two germline ends. Samples each had at least 5.5 micrograms of total RNA extracted. The second PCR ran about 7 to 12 cycles with a sample-barcoded 5' primer and J-beta primers. A template-switch adaptor containing 12 random nucleotides labeled each cDNA molecule. TCRdb processed the 5' RACE reads anew with MiXCR; each CDR3 protein has one entry. The sample holds 2 million or so distinct CDR3 sequences; around 50% are singletons and the top ten take less than 2.5%. The sample holds a few counts of this clonotype.

The genes are TRBV28 and TRBJ1-6; D gene uncertain. The clonotype was recovered from a woman between 40 and 55 years old in good health. What was sequenced was blood. This chain's CDR3 is CASSFLSPLHF. CDR3 DNA: TGTGCCAGCAGTTTTCTTTCACCCCTCCACTTT.